Presented here are 11 T cell receptor beta chains from one specimen sequenced in a study of human T cells and chemical hapten exposure. MiXCR, run by TCRdb on the RACE reads, gives a single entry per CDR3 protein. The table lists more than 30,000 distinct CDR3 sequences, just under 6.5% of them singletons. Time point here: patch test 1, 2 weeks after DPC sensitization. Treatment reported: therapeutic diphenylcyclopropenone sensitization with weekly scalp DPC. From whole blood left unfractionated, total RNA was extracted. The input for sequencing was whole blood, taken in connection with sensitization to the hapten diphenylcyclopropenone (DPC). Receptor source: a woman under 40 with alopecia areata. Some clones in this sample may be carry-over from other donors' samples.

This clonotype has a count of ten or more. The V and J genes are TRBV18 and TRBJ2-7; 10 bases are a match to TRBD1. V gave up 0 bases and J gave up 0 bases; unmatched junction bases: 5. Germline V CDR1 and CDR2: KGHSH, LQKENI. The CDR3 runs to 17 residues. The DNA of the CDR3 is TGTGCCAGCTCACCACCGGGACAGGGGACCTCCTCCTACGAGCAGTACTTC. It codes for CASSPPGQGTSSYEQYF.

This clonotype was seen only a few times. The CDR3 reads CASSLAVLNEQFF. The CDR3 nucleotides read TGTGCCAGCAGCTTAGCTGTTCTGAATGAGCAGTTCTTC. The chain carries TRBV7-2 and TRBJ2-1, with D unresolved. Deletions cut 0 bases from V and 7 bases from J, with 7 bases between. Germline V gives CDR1 SGHTA, CDR2 FQGNSA. The CDR3 is made up of 13 amino acids. The complete variable domain, with remaining parts taken from reference TRBV7-2 and TRBJ2-1, reads GAGVSQSPSNKVTEKGKDVELRCDPISGHTALYWYRQSLGQGLEFLIYFQGNSAPDKSGLPSDRFSAERTGGSVSTLTIQRTQQEDSAVYLCASSLAVLNEQFFGPGTRLTVL.

This clonotype turned up a few times. The chain uses TRBV20-1 and TRBJ1-3, with unresolved D. This CDR3 is 14 amino acids long. V gave up 0 bases and J gave up 0 bases, with 6 bases separating them. In germline, CDR1 is DFQATT, CDR2 SNEGSKA (reference sequence). The CDR3 coding sequence is TGCAGTGCTAGAGACAGAAGCTCTGGAAACACCATATATTTT. It codes for CSARDRSSGNTIYF.

This clonotype has ten or more counts. This chain links TRBV5-1 with TRBJ1-6; the D is unclear. The CDR3 totals 15 residues. Germline CDR1 reads SGHRS; CDR2 reads YFSETQ. Trimming left V 2 bases short and J 11 bases short, with 17 bases between. CDR3 region: CASSFVGTDFPPLHF. CDR3 sequence (DNA): TGCGCCAGCAGCTTTGTGGGTACAGACTTCCCACCCCTCCACTTT.

This clonotype was seen at least ten times. The chain joins TRBV20-1 to TRBJ1-4; tentatively, D is TRBD1 (6 bases). This CDR3 has 14 residues. The germline gives CDR1 DFQATT, CDR2 SNEGSKA (reference sequence). Trimming removed 8 bases at V and 4 bases at J, with 17 bases between. For the CDR3, the DNA is TGCAGTTGGCGACAGGACGATCTTAATGAAAAACTGTTTTTT. Protein: CSWRQDDLNEKLFF.

This clonotype was counted at least ten times. The rearrangement uses TRBV10-3 and TRBJ1-4; the D gene is possibly TRBD1 (6 bases). The CDR3 is made up of 14 amino acids. Germline lookup yields CDR1 ENHRY and CDR2 SYGVKD. V lost 2 bases, J lost 5 bases, and 9 bases lay in between. The CDR3 sequence: CAISEGQRNEKLFF. DNA for the CDR3: TGTGCCATCAGTGAGGGACAGAGAAATGAAAAACTGTTTTTT.

This clonotype occurred many times. The chain combines TRBV5-6 with TRBJ2-3; either TRBD1 or TRBD2 may supply D (5 bases each). V lost 4 bases to trimming and J lost 1 base, with 16 bases between them. There are 16 residues in the CDR3. Germline V gene lookup returns CDR1 SGHDT and CDR2 YYEEEE. The chain's CDR3 is CASSALPGLGTDTQYF. DNA of the CDR3: TGTGCCAGCAGCGCACTCCCGGGGCTCGGCACAGATACGCAGTATTTT.

The J gene is TRBJ1-1, the V gene TRBV27; possibly TRBD1 for D (6 bases). Looked up from germline, CDR1 is MNHEY and CDR2 is SMNVEV (reference sequence). The CDR3 runs 15 residues. With 2 bases removed from V and 4 bases from J, the gap between germline ends came to 14 bases. CDR3 residues: CASSLGGGFGTEAFF. The CDR3 DNA sequence: TGTGCCAGCAGTTTAGGGGGGGGCTTCGGCACTGAAGCTTTCTTT.

The chain combines TRBV6-5 with TRBJ2-3; TRBD2 matches at 7 bases. V shed 2 bases, J shed 2 bases, and the junction held 7 bases outside the gene matches. The CDR3 is made up of 16 amino acids. The germline CDR1 and CDR2 sequences are MNHEY and SVGAGI. CDR3 DNA: TGTGCCAGCAGTTACACGGCTAGCGGATTCACAGATACGCAGTATTTT. Translating gives CASSYTASGFTDTQYF.

This clonotype was seen a few times. The chain couples TRBV27 to TRBJ1-5, with D uncertain. Germline V gives CDR1 MNHEY, CDR2 SMNVEV (reference sequence). V was pared by 3 bases and J by 6 bases, with 6 bases between. The CDR3 is made up of 12 amino acids. CDR3 nucleotides: TGTGCCAGCAGTTTCCGCGGTCAGCCCCAGCATTTT. Protein sequence: CASSFRGQPQHF.

Notes on this clonotype: Mismatch with germline at one junction end may stem from a read error. The gene calls are TRBV7-6 and TRBJ2-3; D possibly matches TRBD1 or TRBD2 (6 bases each). Germline CDR1 reads SGHVS; CDR2 reads FNYEAQ. CDR3 length: 16 residues. Here the CDR3 DNA reads TGTGCCAGCAGCTTAGGTGCGGGACAAAGCACAGATGCGCAGTATTTT. This codes for CASSLGAGQSTDAQYF.